A selection of T cell receptor beta chains follows, all from one sample in a study of blood T cell repertoires in COVID-19. The method was immunoSEQ multiplex PCR; TCRdb's version includes in-frame clones alone and lacks a portion of them. The table has about 110,000 clones, about 79% seen once. The sample was peripheral blood. Every receptor here comes from a woman at least 80 years old with active or convalescent COVID-19. CDR3s include the opening cysteine and the closing phenylalanine or tryptophan. The order of the fields is CDR3 length, clone size, J gene, V gene, D gene, CDR3 protein, CDR3 DNA. The D gene is left open where the match is weak. Clone size is stated in some rows and not others, as once, few, many or a class when expanded.

12 | NA | TRBJ1-1 | TRBV21-1 | NA | CASSPATGEAFF | TGTGCCAGCAGTCCAGCGACCGGTGAAGCTTTCTTT
15 | NA | TRBJ2-2 | TRBV2 | TRBD1 | CASNQGARRTGELFF | TGTGCCAGTAATCAGGGGGCGCGTCGCACCGGGGAGCTGTTTTTT
15 | NA | TRBJ2-7 | TRBV2 | TRBD2 | CASSGFSGSSYEQYF | TGTGCCAGCAGCGGGTTTAGCGGGAGCTCCTACGAGCAGTACTTC
14 | NA | TRBJ2-1 | TRBV28 | TRBD2 | CASRSSGSVDEQFF | TGTGCCAGCAGATCTAGCGGGAGTGTCGATGAGCAGTTCTTC
17 | once | TRBJ2-7 | TRBV7-9 | TRBD2 | CASSLGRLAGGFDEQYF | TGTGCCAGCAGCTTAGGGCGACTAGCGGGAGGGTTCGACGAGCAGTACTTC
13 | NA | TRBJ2-7 | TRBV13 | TRBD2 | CASRTSGPYEQYF | TGTGCCAGCCGAACTAGCGGACCCTACGAGCAGTACTTC
15 | few | TRBJ2-7 | TRBV19 | TRBD1 | CASSSSGTGRHEQYF | TGTGCCAGTAGTTCCTCCGGGACAGGGAGACACGAGCAGTACTTC
12 | NA | TRBJ2-2 | TRBV27 | NA | CASSFYPGELFF | TGTGCCAGCAGTTTCTATCCCGGGGAGCTGTTTTTT
16 | NA | TRBJ2-4 | TRBV5-1 | TRBD2 | CASSTQAGVSKNIQYF | TGCGCCAGCAGCACACAAGCGGGGGTTTCCAAAAACATTCAGTACTTC
13 | NA | TRBJ2-5 | TRBV5-4 | TRBD1 | CASSVGTGETQYF | TGTGCCAGCAGCGTCGGGACAGGAGAGACCCAGTACTTC
13 | once | TRBJ2-7 | TRBV5-8 | TRBD1 | CASSLDRGDEQYF | TGTGCCAGCAGCTTAGACAGGGGCGACGAGCAGTACTTC
12 | few | TRBJ2-1 | TRBV4-1 | NA | CASSQDLNEQFF | TGCGCCAGCAGCCAAGATCTCAATGAGCAGTTCTTC
15 | NA | TRBJ2-2 | TRBV11-2 | TRBD1 | CASSRGQGSTGELFF | TGTGCCAGCAGCAGGGGACAGGGTAGCACCGGGGAGCTGTTTTTT
15 | once | TRBJ1-2 | TRBV5-4 | NA | CASKTPGQSPDGYTF | TGTGCCAGCAAAACCCCGGGACAATCTCCTGATGGCTACACCTTC
15 | few | TRBJ2-7 | TRBV10-2 | TRBD2 | CASTEGLANTYEQYF | TGCGCCAGCACCGAAGGACTAGCCAATACCTACGAGCAGTACTTC
14 | NA | TRBJ2-3 | TRBV5-6 | NA | CASSPAPGRDTQYF | TGTGCCAGCAGCCCGGCCCCAGGGAGGGATACGCAGTATTTT
14 | NA | TRBJ2-7 | TRBV11-2 | NA | CASSLMYQFYEQYF | TGTGCCAGCAGCTTAATGTATCAGTTCTACGAGCAGTACTTC
14 | NA | TRBJ1-1 | TRBV13 | NA | CASSGGGVGTEAFF | TGTGCCAGCAGCGGGGGAGGGGTTGGCACTGAAGCTTTCTTT
16 | NA | TRBJ2-7 | TRBV10-3 | TRBD2 | CAISDPSGRGSYEQYF | TGTGCCATCAGTGATCCTAGCGGGAGGGGGTCCTACGAGCAGTACTTC
16 | NA | TRBJ2-3 | TRBV19 | NA | CASSIVLARSTDTQYF | TGTGCCAGTAGTATAGTCCTAGCGCGGAGCACAGATACGCAGTATTTT
14 | NA | TRBJ2-3 | TRBV29-1 | NA | CSVIRDSSPDTQYF | TGCAGCGTGATCCGGGACTCCTCGCCAGATACGCAGTATTTT
13 | few | TRBJ2-7 | TRBV2 | NA | CASSASGGWEQYF | TGTGCCAGCAGTGCGAGCGGCGGGTGGGAGCAGTACTTC
12 | NA | TRBJ1-5 | TRBV2 | NA | CASSERATGLHF | TGTGCCAGCAGTGAACGGGCAACAGGATTGCATTTT